These 26 T cell receptor beta chains were all obtained from the same sample, sequenced in a study of cytomegalovirus exposure and HLA in healthy donors. Sequencing used immunoSEQ multiplex PCR; TCRdb keeps in-frame clones, though not all of them. The sample contains some 150,000 clones, 85% to 90% of which appear only once. The specimen was PBMCs. The receptors come from a woman between 18 and 30 years old in good health and CMV-seropositive.

The chain has TRBV10-3 and TRBJ2-3, with 9 bases aligning to TRBD2. This CDR3 is built from 16 residues. Germline V gene sequence: CDR1 ENHRY, CDR2 SYGVKD. V trimming: 7 bases; J trimming: 4 bases; junction bases outside the gene matches: 12. For the CDR3, the DNA is TGTGCCATCAAGGGTCGGGCTAGCGGGATAGCAGATACGCAGTATTTT. Amino acid sequence: CAIKGRASGIADTQYF.

This clone was seen once. The CDR3 loop is CASSLRTGGVDEQYF. The CDR3 DNA reads as TGTGCCAGCAGCTTACGGACAGGGGGCGTGGACGAGCAGTACTTC. The J gene is TRBJ2-7, the V gene TRBV7-2; 11 bases map to TRBD1. Germline V gene lookup returns CDR1 SGHTA and CDR2 FQGNSA. Unmatched junction bases numbered 5, after V lost 2 bases and J lost 5 bases. The CDR3 runs to 15 residues.

The chain carries TRBV25-1 and TRBJ2-7; TRBD2 is a possible D gene (5 bases). V dropped 3 bases and J dropped 2 bases, with 14 bases sitting between them. Germline V gives CDR1 MGHDK, CDR2 SYGVNS. This CDR3 comprises 15 residues. The CDR3 region has the DNA TGTGCCAGCAGTGATCGACGGGATAGAGCCTACGAGCAGTACTTC. Protein: CASSDRRDRAYEQYF.

This rearrangement joins TRBV27 to TRBJ2-5; D uncertain. The CDR3 spans 14 residues. CDR1 is MNHEY and CDR2 is SMNVEV in the germline V gene (reference sequence). The V and J ends lost 6 bases and 4 bases respectively, with 15 bases between them. CDR3 in DNA: TGTGCCAGCAGGGCACCACAAATCTCAGAGACCCAGTACTTC. It is translated as CASRAPQISETQYF.

The chain couples TRBV10-1 to TRBJ2-1; 15 nucleotides line up with TRBD2. The CDR3 runs 18 residues. V gave up 6 bases and J gave up 0 bases; unmatched junction bases: 6. Germline CDR1 is WNHNN and CDR2 is SYGVQD (reference sequence). In DNA form, the CDR3 reads TGCGCCAGCAGCGAGGGGACTAGCGGGAGGTCCTCCTACAATGAGCAGTTCTTC. Translating gives CASSEGTSGRSSYNEQFF.

The chain couples TRBV7-2 to TRBJ2-3, with a tentative D call TRBD2 (5 bases). V was trimmed by 6 bases and J by 0 bases, leaving 10 bases between them. Germline V gives CDR1 SGHTA, CDR2 FQGNSA. The CDR3 totals 14 residues. CDR3 bases: TGTGCCAGCAGACCAAGCGGAAGCACAGATACGCAGTATTTT. Residues: CASRPSGSTDTQYF.

V is TRBV2 and J is TRBJ1-4; tentatively, D is TRBD1 (5 bases). V was clipped by 7 bases and J by 10 bases, with 19 bases between them. Per germline, CDR1 SNHLY and CDR2 FYNNEI. CDR3 size: 14 residues. The CDR3 sequence: CASIPRARGGKLFF. In nucleotides, the CDR3 is TGTGCCAGCATCCCCCGGGCCCGGGGGGGAAAACTGTTTTTT.

The gene calls are TRBV9 and TRBJ2-5; TRBD1 might be the D (6 bases). Germline V gene data show CDR1 as SGDLS and CDR2 as YYNGEE. The CDR3 extends over 15 amino acids. The V end was cut by 0 bases, the J end by 2 bases, with 11 bases between. The CDR3 nucleotides read TGTGCCAGCAGCGTAGGGGGGACATTGCAAGAGACCCAGTACTTC. Protein product: CASSVGGTLQETQYF.

The chain uses TRBV7-8 and TRBJ2-1; maybe TRBD1 (6 bases). The germline gives CDR1 SGHVS, CDR2 FQNEAQ. V shed 2 bases and J shed 4 bases, with 12 bases lying between them. The CDR3 spans 15 residues. The CDR3 DNA is TGTGCCAGCAGCTTACCAGGGACAACTTACAATGAGCAGTTCTTC. This encodes CASSLPGTTYNEQFF.

V usage is TRBV2 and J usage is TRBJ2-7, with a possible D match to TRBD2 (5 bases). Trimming left V 2 bases short and J 3 bases short, with 8 bases between. This CDR3 has 13 amino acids. Germline values: CDR1 SNHLY, CDR2 FYNNEI. CDR3 sequence: CASSERGIYEQYF. CDR3 bases: TGTGCCAGCAGTGAACGGGGAATCTACGAGCAGTACTTC. Based on the CDR3 plus reference TRBV2 and TRBJ2-7, the full variable domain is EPEVTQTPSHQVTQMGQEVILRCVPISNHLYFYWYRQILGQKVEFLVSFYNNEISEKSEIFDDQFSVERPDGSNFTLKIRSTKLEDSAMYFCASSERGIYEQYFGPGTRLTVT.

The chain is built from TRBV19 and TRBJ2-7, with a possible D match to TRBD1 (5 bases). Per the germline V gene, CDR1 is LNHDA and CDR2 is SQIVND (reference sequence). V lost 1 base, J lost 12 bases, and 16 bases lay in between. The CDR3 sequence is 13 residues long. The CDR3 spells CASSIAPGHQGYF. CDR3 sequence (DNA): TGTGCCAGTAGTATAGCTCCGGGCCACCAGGGGTACTTC.

The gene calls are TRBV19 and TRBJ2-3; 11 bases fit TRBD2. J gave up 2 bases and V 2 bases, and 3 bases lay outside the gene matches. Germline CDR1 reads LNHDA; CDR2 reads SQIVND (reference sequence). The CDR3 loop spans 16 amino acids. The CDR3 DNA reads TGTGCCAGTAGTATATCGACTAGCGGGACCACAGATACGCAGTATTTT. The encoded protein is CASSISTSGTTDTQYF.

For the CDR3, the DNA is TGTGCCAGCAGCTTAGTAACGACAATGAGCAATCAGCCCCAGCATTTT. Translation: CASSLVTTMSNQPQHF. The rearrangement uses TRBV7-2 and TRBJ1-5; D remains unclear. This CDR3 comprises 16 residues. Trimming cost V 1 base and J 1 base, with 11 bases left between them. The germline V gene encodes CDR1 SGHTA and CDR2 FQGNSA. The whole variable domain, filled in from reference TRBV7-2 and TRBJ1-5, reads GAGVSQSPSNKVTEKGKDVELRCDPISGHTALYWYRQSLGQGLEFLIYFQGNSAPDKSGLPSDRFSAERTGGSVSTLTIQRTQQEDSAVYLCASSLVTTMSNQPQHFGDGTRLSIL.

The chain uses TRBV7-9 and TRBJ2-7; the D is unclear. The V gene's germline CDR1 is SEHNR and CDR2 FQNEAQ (reference sequence). The CDR3 contains 15 residues. The ends were cut back, 4 bases at V and 4 bases at J, with 17 bases in the middle. Here the CDR3 DNA reads TGTGCCAGCAGCTCCCTAGGTGGTCTCGGGTACGAGCAGTACTTC. Translating it yields CASSSLGGLGYEQYF.

The chain employs TRBV7-3 and TRBJ2-2; weak D call: TRBD2 (5 bases). Germline CDR1 and CDR2: SGHTA and FQGTGA. The CDR3 runs 16 residues. Trimming removed 5 bases at V and 2 bases at J, with 15 bases between. In nucleotides, the CDR3 is TGTGCCAGCAGCCCTGCGGGCTGGGCCAACACCGGGGAGCTGTTTTTT. Translating it yields CASSPAGWANTGELFF.

DNA for the CDR3: TGTGCCAGCAGACTCCGGGAGGGGGGTACGAAGCCCCAGCATTTT. Its translation: CASRLREGGTKPQHF. The rearrangement joins TRBV2 to TRBJ1-5; tentatively, D is TRBD1 (6 bases). Looked up from germline, CDR1 is SNHLY and CDR2 is FYNNEI. The ends were cut back, 6 bases at V and 8 bases at J, with 20 bases in the middle. This CDR3 has 15 residues.

This clone was detected once. This chain links TRBV14 with TRBJ2-2; 8 nucleotides match TRBD2. The CDR3 totals 15 residues. Germline CDR1 is SGHDN and CDR2 is FVKESK. The V segment lost 6 bases and the J segment 7 bases; nucleotides outside the gene matches: 10. The CDR3 nucleotides read TGTGCCAGCAGTCGATCGGGAGGGGCCAACGGGGAGCTGTTTTTT. The encoded protein is CASSRSGGANGELFF.

The chain is built from TRBV5-6 and TRBJ1-1, with D uncertain. V shed 0 bases and J shed 5 bases, with 8 bases lying between them. Germline lookup yields CDR1 SGHDT and CDR2 YYEEEE. CDR3 length equals 13 residues. CDR3 bases: TGTGCCAGCAGCTTGGACTCTGAGACTGAAGCTTTCTTT. Amino acids: CASSLDSETEAFF. Supplemented by reference TRBV5-6 and TRBJ1-1, the full variable domain reads DAGVTQSPTHLIKTRGQQVTLRCSPKSGHDTVSWYQQALGQGPQFIFQYYEEEERQRGNFPDRFSGHQFPNYSSELNVNALLLGDSALYLCASSLDSETEAFFGQGTRLTVV.

This CDR3 is CATQVANQPQHF. In DNA, the CDR3 is TGTGCTACCCAGGTCGCCAATCAGCCCCAGCATTTT. This chain joins TRBV12-5 and TRBJ1-5; D not resolved. CDR1 LGHNT and CDR2 FRNRAP come from the germline V gene. V lost 10 bases to trimming and J lost 3 bases, with 10 bases between them. The CDR3 is 12 residues long.

This chain links TRBV5-1 with TRBJ2-2; perhaps TRBD2 as D (5 bases). CDR3 size: 15 residues. Germline-derived CDR1 and CDR2 are SGHRS and YFSETQ. V lost 4 bases and J lost 0, with 10 bases in between. The DNA of the CDR3 is TGCGCCAGCAGCAGGACTTCACCGAACACCGGGGAGCTGTTTTTT. Translated, it gives CASSRTSPNTGELFF.

The chain couples TRBV4-3 to TRBJ2-7; unclear D gene. CDR3 length equals 13 residues. Trimming removed 4 bases at V and 3 bases at J, with 10 bases between. The germline V gene encodes CDR1 LGHNA and CDR2 YSLEER. The CDR3 loop reads CASSPFRGYEQYF. CDR3 in DNA: TGCGCCAGCAGCCCCTTTAGAGGCTACGAGCAGTACTTC.

V is TRBV5-1 and J is TRBJ1-4, with 9 bases that match TRBD1. This CDR3 comprises 15 residues. Per germline, CDR1 SGHRS and CDR2 YFSETQ. The junction had 9 bases not matched to a gene; V was cut back by 4 bases and J by 8 bases. The CDR3 nucleotides read TGCGCCAGCAGCCAGGGACAGGGAGGTGACGAAAAACTGTTTTTT. It encodes CASSQGQGGDEKLFF.

This chain joins TRBV28 and TRBJ2-1; TRBD2 matches at 13 bases. Germline CDR1 reads MDHEN; CDR2 reads SYDVKM. The CDR3 runs 14 residues. V was clipped by 5 bases and J by 11 bases; unmatched bases: 6. CDR3 in DNA: TGTGCCAGCAGTCTAGGGACTAGCGGGATCCAGCAGTTCTTC. It yields the protein CASSLGTSGIQQFF. Based on the CDR3 plus reference TRBV28 and TRBJ2-1, the full variable domain is DVKVTQSSRYLVKRTGEKVFLECVQDMDHENMFWYRQDPGLGLRLIYFSYDVKMKEKGDIPEGYSVSREKKERFSLILESASTNQTSMYLCASSLGTSGIQQFFGPGTRLTVL.

The rearrangement uses TRBV5-1 and TRBJ1-3, with D perhaps TRBD1 (5 bases). Germline CDR1 and CDR2: SGHRS and YFSETQ. Trimming left V 4 bases short and J 4 bases short, with 12 bases between. CDR3 length: 14 residues. The CDR3 protein is CASSPGFEGNTIYF. The CDR3 DNA follows: TGCGCCAGCAGCCCAGGGTTTGAGGGAAACACCATATATTTT.

The rearrangement joins TRBV5-1 to TRBJ1-1; 7 nucleotides line up with TRBD1. Germline V gene data show CDR1 as SGHRS and CDR2 as YFSETQ. The CDR3 totals 13 residues. The V gene end was trimmed by 4 bases and the J gene end by 5 bases; junction bases not matched to a gene: 5. For the CDR3, the DNA is TGCGCCAGCAGCCCCACAGGGGATACTGAAGCTTTCTTT. Translation: CASSPTGDTEAFF.

J is TRBJ2-2 and V is TRBV5-1, with a weak D call TRBD2 (5 bases). Germline V gives CDR1 SGHRS, CDR2 YFSETQ. Deletions cut 0 bases from V and 3 bases from J, with 9 bases between. The CDR3 totals 15 residues. CDR3 sequence: CASSLGEPDTGELFF. CDR3 DNA: TGCGCCAGCAGCTTGGGGGAGCCGGACACCGGGGAGCTGTTTTTT.